Listed below are T cell receptor beta chains from one sample, sequenced in a study of T cell repertoires in cytomegalovirus infection. Each CDR3 protein gets one entry after TCRdb re-called the reads with MiXCR. The data hold hundreds of thousands of distinct CDR3 sequences, with roughly a third observed a single time. Input material: PBMCs. The source is a human donor in good health (CMV status not recorded). Some clones in this sample may be carry-over from other donors' samples. Both conserved end residues are part of each CDR3. Fields, in order: D gene, clone size, J gene, V gene, CDR3 DNA, CDR3 protein. A D gene is named only where the DNA matches it firmly. Clone size, where shown, is once, few, many, or a class for clones that have expanded.

TRBD1 . TRBJ2-7 TRBV4-2 TGTGCCAGCAGCCAAGTAGGGGACAGCCCCTACGAGCAGTACTTC CASSQVGDSPYEQYF
. few TRBJ1-1 TRBV6-5 TGTGCCAGCAGTTACTTACGGGGGCGAGAAGCTTTCTTT CASSYLRGREAFF
. . TRBJ1-3 TRBV12-3/TRBV12-4 TGTGCCAGGACTTTCCGAGGGAGAGCTACTGGAAACACCATATATTTT CARTFRGRATGNTIYF
TRBD2 . TRBJ2-1 TRBV7-8 TGTGCCAGCATCCCGACTAGCGGGGGGACCTCCTACAATGAGCAGTTCTTC CASIPTSGGTSYNEQFF
TRBD1 . TRBJ1-6 TRBV12-3/TRBV12-4 TGTGCCAGCCGGGACAGGGATTCACCCCTCCACTTT CASRDRDSPLHF
. . TRBJ2-6 TRBV20-1 TGCAGTGCTTCCGGACAGACTGGGGCCAACGTCCTGACTTTC CSASGQTGANVLTF
. . TRBJ1-2 TRBV27 TGTGCCCGCAGTTTATCCGGGATTAACTATGGCTACACCTTC CARSLSGINYGYTF
TRBD1 . TRBJ1-1 TRBV5-1 TGCGCCAGCAGCTTGCCCCCCTTGGGGACAGCTGAAGCTTTCTTT CASSLPPLGTAEAFF
. . TRBJ1-3 TRBV6-5 TGTGCCAGCAGTTACTCGTGGGACCGTGGAAACACCATATATTTT CASSYSWDRGNTIYF
TRBD1 . TRBJ1-2 TRBV7-9 TGTGCCAGCAGCTCATGGGACAGGGGGCTCTATGGCTACACCTTC CASSSWDRGLYGYTF
. . TRBJ1-4 TRBV15 TGTGCCACCAGCAAAACCTGGACAGACCTTGAAAAACTGTTTTTT CATSKTWTDLEKLFF
. few TRBJ1-5 TRBV2 TGTGCCACTACTCAGGGTATAGCCAATCAGCCCCAGCATTTT CATTQGIANQPQHF
. . TRBJ1-1 TRBV7-9 TGTGCCAGCAGCTTAGCTGGGGGCCCGCTAGAAGCTTTCTTT CASSLAGGPLEAFF
. few TRBJ1-5 TRBV12-3/TRBV12-4 TGTGCCAGCAGTCCAAGGAGGGACGGCCCCCAGCATTTT CASSPRRDGPQHF
. . TRBJ2-1 TRBV20-1 TGCAGTCGTCTCGGGGGGCCCCCGGGCAATGAGCAGTTCTTC CSRLGGPPGNEQFF
. . TRBJ1-1 TRBV12-3/TRBV12-4 TGTGCCAGCAGCCTGGGGGGGGGGTGGGCTTCCTTT CASSLGGGWASF
TRBD2 . TRBJ2-7 TRBV4-2 TGTGCCAGCAGCCAGGCCGGTGGGAGCGGGAAATCCTACGAGCAGTACTTC CASSQAGGSGKSYEQYF
TRBD2 few TRBJ2-3 TRBV2 TGTGCCAGCAGTTGGGTTAGCGGGAGACGCCCGGATACGCAGTATTTT CASSWVSGRRPDTQYF
. many TRBJ1-5 TRBV28 TGTGCCAGCACCACACGGGATAGCAATCAGCCCCAGCATTTT CASTTRDSNQPQHF
. few TRBJ2-1 TRBV7-2 TGTGCCAGCAGCGTGAGGCGCAATGAGCAGTTCTTC CASSVRRNEQFF
TRBD2 . TRBJ2-5 TRBV7-2 TGTGCCAGCAGCTCACGGGGCGGGGGGGCCAAGGAGACCCAGTACTTC CASSSRGGGAKETQYF
. . TRBJ2-2 TRBV10-3 TGTGCCATCAGTGGTGCGGCCCCGGAGTTGGGCGGGGAGCTGTTTTTT CAISGAAPELGGELFF
. . TRBJ1-5 TRBV2 TGTGCCAGCAGTGGCCCTGGGCACGATAGCAATCAGCCCCAGCATTTT CASSGPGHDSNQPQHF
. . TRBJ2-5 TRBV12-3/TRBV12-4 TGTGCCAGCAGTTTAGCGCTTGGGGCGGAGACCCAGTACTTC CASSLALGAETQYF
. . TRBJ2-3 TRBV4-1 TGCGCCAGCAGACATCGGACAGAGTCTAGCACAGATACGCAGTATTTT CASRHRTESSTDTQYF
. . TRBJ1-1 TRBV14 TGTGCCAGCAGCTCCTATCTGCCGGGCCTGAACACTGAAGCTTTCTTT CASSSYLPGLNTEAFF
. . TRBJ2-2 TRBV28 TGTGCCAGCAGGAAGGGACCGCCGGACACCGGGGAGCTGTTTTTT CASRKGPPDTGELFF
. . TRBJ1-1 TRBV12-3/TRBV12-4 TGTGCCAGCACCCCTAAGGGCCAGCGGATCACTGAAGCTTTCTTT CASTPKGQRITEAFF
TRBD2 many TRBJ2-1 TRBV7-8 TGTGCCAGCAGCTCTAGCGGGGGGACGGGGAATGAGCAGTTCTTC CASSSSGGTGNEQFF
. . TRBJ2-7 TRBV28 TGTGCCAGCAGCGTCAAAATGGGCGAGCAGTACTTC CASSVKMGEQYF
. many TRBJ2-5 TRBV12-3/TRBV12-4 TGTGCCAGCAGTCCCGGGGTAGTGGAGACCCAGTACTTC CASSPGVVETQYF
. few TRBJ2-1 TRBV12-3/TRBV12-4 TGTGCCAGCAGCTGGGATTATGAGCAGTTCTTC CASSWDYEQFF
. few TRBJ1-1 TRBV11-2 TGTGCCAGCAGCCCAAGACTGACGAACACTGAAGCTTTCTTT CASSPRLTNTEAFF
TRBD1 . TRBJ1-6 TRBV5-4 TGTGCCAGCAGCTTCCGGGACAGGGTCGGCTCACCCCTCCACTTT CASSFRDRVGSPLHF
. many TRBJ2-2 TRBV12-3/TRBV12-4 TGTGCCAGCAGTTTGGCCGTGTCCGGGGAGCTGTTTTTT CASSLAVSGELFF
TRBD2 . TRBJ2-1 TRBV28 TGTGCCAGCACCCGGGGGGGGAATTTCAATGAGCAGTTCTTC CASTRGGNFNEQFF
. . TRBJ2-3 TRBV4-2 TGTGCCAGCAGCCAAGGATGGCCAGATACGCAGTATTTT CASSQGWPDTQYF
. . TRBJ2-1 TRBV5-6 TGTGCCAGCAGCTTGTATGGTTGGCAGGCCGATAATGAGCAGTTCTTC CASSLYGWQADNEQFF
. . TRBJ2-2 TRBV7-2 TGTGCCAGCAGCTTAGTCACTAGGGCCGGGGAGCTGTTTTTT CASSLVTRAGELFF
. many TRBJ2-3 TRBV10-3 TGTGCCATCAGTGGGAGAAGAGGGGCGGCGGAGGGCACAGATACGCAGTATTTT CAISGRRGAAEGTDTQYF
. . TRBJ2-7 TRBV4-2 TGTGCCAGCAGCCAAGACTATCGGGGGAGTTCTCCCGAGCAGTACTTC CASSQDYRGSSPEQYF
TRBD1 once TRBJ2-1 TRBV28 TGTGCCAGCAGCCGCGGGACAGGGGCCGGGAATGAGCAGTTCTTC CASSRGTGAGNEQFF
. . TRBJ2-7 TRBV2 TGTGCCAGCAGTAGCCCCCCCCAAGTCGCCCCCATCTACGAGCAGTACTTC CASSSPPQVAPIYEQYF
TRBD2 . TRBJ2-5 TRBV4-2 TGTGCCAGCAGCCAAGATCGTCTAGCGGGGAACCAAGAGACCCAGTACTTC CASSQDRLAGNQETQYF
TRBD1 few TRBJ1-2 TRBV5-1 TGCGCCAGCAGCTTGGGACAGGGGGCTTCTGGTGGCTACACCTTC CASSLGQGASGGYTF
. . TRBJ2-7 TRBV11-1 TGTGCCAGCAGCCACCCTGGACGTTGGTCTACCTACGAGCAGTACTTC CASSHPGRWSTYEQYF
. . TRBJ1-2 TRBV4-2 TGTGCCAGCAGCCAAGTCGCCCTCTATGGCTACACCTTC CASSQVALYGYTF
. . TRBJ1-2 TRBV15 TGTGCCACCAGCGGTCGAGGGGATGAGTATGGCTACACCTTC CATSGRGDEYGYTF
. . TRBJ2-2 TRBV10-3 TGTGCCATCAGTGACAGTGCGAACACCGGGGAGCTGTTTTTT CAISDSANTGELFF
. . TRBJ1-2 TRBV20-1 TGCAGTGCTAGGACCCCAGTCTCCTATGGCTACACCTTC CSARTPVSYGYTF
. few TRBJ1-2 TRBV2 TGTGCCAGCGGTAGGGACCACCCTGTCTTC CASGRDHPVF
. . TRBJ2-3 TRBV12-3/TRBV12-4 TGTGCCAGCAGTTTATACTGGGGGGCTGGCACAGATACGCAGTATTTT CASSLYWGAGTDTQYF
. few TRBJ1-2 TRBV7-2 TGTGCCAGCAGCTCAGTGGATCCCGGTCGCTACACCTTC CASSSVDPGRYTF
. . TRBJ1-2 TRBV7-2 TGTGCCAGCAGATCAGGATTCGGACGGACCTATGGCTACACCTTC CASRSGFGRTYGYTF